These 10 T cell receptor beta chains came from one sample sequenced in a study of T cell repertoires in cytomegalovirus infection. These TCRs' antigens remain unknown. TCRdb redid the calling of the reads with MiXCR, one entry per CDR3 protein. This table has approximately 1,000,000 distinct CDR3 sequences, roughly 31% appearing once. The sample consisted of cultured CD8+ T cells from PBMCs, taken from culture after CMV antigen stimulation. The receptors stem from a human donor in good health (CMV status not recorded). Some clones in this sample may be carry-over from other donors' samples.

This clonotype was detected only a few times. One end of the junction does not line up with germline, which may come from a read error. The chain has TRBV6-5 and TRBJ2-1; 10 nucleotides match TRBD1. Germline CDR1 MNHEY, CDR2 SVGAGI. This CDR3 region has 16 residues. The CDR3 DNA sequence: TGTGCCAGCAGTGACTCCCGGACAGGGGGATACAATGAGCAGTTCTTC. Its translation: CASSDSRTGGYNEQFF.

Turning to this clonotype: A much bigger clone sits one base away, suggesting this may be a read error. The rearrangement links TRBV7-2 to TRBJ2-5; possibly TRBD1 or TRBD2 for D (6 bases each). There are 17 residues in the CDR3. Trimming took off 1 base at V and 4 bases at J, with 19 bases between the two ends. Germline V gene data show CDR1 as SGHTA and CDR2 as FQGNSA. The CDR3 region is CASSLGWAGGGRETQYF. CDR3 DNA: TGTGCCAGCAGCTTAGGATGGGCAGGAGGGGGTCGAGAGACCCAGTACTTC.

This clonotype was observed a few times. The rearrangement uses TRBV7-9 and TRBJ2-2; 13 positions match TRBD2. CDR3 size: 18 residues. Germline CDR1 SEHNR, CDR2 FQNEAQ (reference sequence). With V trimmed by 2 bases and J by 0 bases, 3 bases remained unmatched. CDR3: CASSLRTSGRPNTGELFF. DNA for the CDR3: TGTGCCAGCAGCTTACGGACTAGCGGGAGACCGAACACCGGGGAGCTGTTTTTT.

The chain uses TRBV6-5 and TRBJ2-3; the D is unclear. Trimming left V 0 bases short and J 4 bases short, with 5 bases between. The V gene's germline CDR1 is MNHEY and CDR2 SVGAGI. The CDR3 runs 13 residues. CDR3 residues: CASSYSDADTQYF. CDR3 DNA: TGTGCCAGCAGTTACTCAGACGCAGATACGCAGTATTTT.

This clonotype was found many times. V gene TRBV7-2 combines with J gene TRBJ2-5; perhaps TRBD1 as D (6 bases). The CDR3 runs to 16 residues. The V and J ends lost 3 bases and 0 bases respectively, with 14 bases between them. The germline CDR1 and CDR2 sequences are SGHTA and FQGNSA. This CDR3 is CASSFPRTDYQETQYF. CDR3 DNA sequence: TGTGCCAGCAGCTTTCCCCGGACAGACTACCAAGAGACCCAGTACTTC.

This chain joins TRBV5-1 and TRBJ2-1; D gene unclear. Trimming cost V 2 bases and J 6 bases, with 12 bases left between them. The CDR3 has 14 residues. Germline V lookup: CDR1 SGHRS, CDR2 YFSETQ. Here the CDR3 DNA reads TGCGCCAGCAGCTTTGTTAACTTGGGCAATGAGCAGTTCTTC. Translation gives CASSFVNLGNEQFF.

CDR3 region: CASSPDGPEAFF. Here the CDR3 DNA reads TGTGCCAGCAGTCCAGACGGGCCTGAAGCTTTCTTT. This chain joins TRBV6-2 or TRBV6-3 and TRBJ1-1; D is unresolved. This CDR3 is built from 12 residues. Germline V gene sequence: CDR1 MNHEY, CDR2 SVGEGT. V was cut by 5 bases and J by 6 bases, with 10 bases left in between.

The chain has TRBV3-1 and TRBJ2-5; D uncertain. Trimming removed 11 bases at V and 7 bases at J, with 14 bases between. Germline V gives CDR1 LGHDT, CDR2 YNNKEL (reference sequence). CDR3 length: 11 amino acids. CDR3 in DNA: TGTGCCGCCTCAGAGGTCGGGACCCAGTACTTC. This codes for CAASEVGTQYF.

This clonotype turned up a few times. The chain joins TRBV7-9 to TRBJ1-2; no clear D. The V gene lost 9 bases and the J gene lost 2 bases, with 25 bases spanning the gap. The CDR3 has 17 amino acids. Germline CDR1 and CDR2: SEHNR and FQNEAQ (reference sequence). CDR3 nucleotides: TGTGCCAGTGCGTATCCGACTGAACCTCGCATAAACTATGGCTACACCTTC. Translated, it gives CASAYPTEPRINYGYTF.

The chain carries TRBV20-1 and TRBJ1-6, with 7 bases matching TRBD1. This CDR3 is 15 amino acids long. V gave up 5 bases and J gave up 0 bases; unmatched junction bases: 4. CDR1 DFQATT and CDR2 SNEGSKA come from the germline V gene (reference sequence). This chain's CDR3 is CSALTGVSYNSPLHF. The CDR3 DNA sequence: TGCAGTGCTTTAACAGGGGTCTCCTATAATTCACCCCTCCACTTT.